The clone carrying this T cell receptor (beta chain) was seen a handful of times. The antigen remains unidentified. Expressed TCRB transcripts got sequenced, as all isolated RNA was reverse transcribed. Profiling relied on immunoSEQ multiplex PCR, and the TCRdb table lists in-frame clones only, not all of them. The sample yields 70,000 to 90,000 clones, approximately 32% seen once. Sampling consisted of one heparinised blood draw per donor, averaging around 100 mL. The entry originates in a study of beta chain features in type 1 diabetes. Overall study findings and caveats: Individuals with type 1 diabetes displayed fewer insertions and more deletions at VDJ junctions.

V was trimmed by 2 bases and J by 0 bases, leaving 14 bases between them. Germline V gives CDR1 SGHRS, CDR2 YFSETQ. The CDR3 contains 16 residues. This sequence joins TRBV5-1 and TRBJ1-1; TRBD1 is a possible D gene (5 bases). The source material was stem cell memory CD4+ T cells from blood. The source of this sequence is a woman younger than 35 in good health. The CDR3 is CASSLASRVLNTEAFF. CDR3 bases: TGCGCCAGCAGCTTAGCTTCCAGGGTGTTGAACACTGAAGCTTTCTTT.